Presented here are 11 T cell receptor beta chains from one specimen sequenced in a study of control samples from healthy donors and cancer patients. Generated by immunoSEQ multiplex PCR, the TCRdb table keeps only in-frame clones and is missing some. The sample lists about 180,000 clones, approximately 91% occurring once. Specimen: blood. Receptors originate from a woman aged 40 to 50 in good health.

In this sample, this clone turned up once. This chain uses TRBV3-1 (or the pseudogene TRBV3-2) with TRBJ1-5; D is unclear. The CDR3 length is 13 residues. The germline gives CDR1 LGHDT, CDR2 YNNKEL (reference sequence). Trimming left V 0 bases short and J 10 bases short, with 10 bases between. The CDR3 nucleotides read TGTGCCAGCAGCCAAGAGCCCCTCACACCCCAGCATTTT. Amino acid sequence: CASSQEPLTPQHF.

This chain links TRBV12-3 or TRBV12-4 with TRBJ2-1, with D tentatively TRBD1 (5 bases). Trimming shortened V by 4 bases and J by 3 bases, and 7 bases separated the two germline ends. The CDR3 consists of 13 residues. This CDR3 is CASSYDSYNEQFF. In DNA form, the CDR3 reads TGTGCCAGCAGTTACGACAGCTACAATGAGCAGTTCTTC.

The chain couples TRBV9 to TRBJ1-6; D unresolved. V lost 4 bases, J lost 17 bases, and 25 bases lay in between. CDR3 length equals 15 residues. CDR1 and CDR2 (germline): SGDLS, YYNGEE. The CDR3 DNA reads TGTGCCAGCAGCTCAACCCCCGGGGAGGAAAGGTCCGTCCACTTT. Translating it yields CASSSTPGEERSVHF.

The chain joins TRBV6-5 to TRBJ2-7, with D possibly matching TRBD1 (6 bases). Germline V gives CDR1 MNHEY, CDR2 SVGAGI. V was cut by 6 bases and J by 5 bases, with 11 bases left in between. This CDR3 contains 12 residues. The CDR3 loop reads CASSPRGHEQYF. The CDR3 DNA follows: TGTGCCAGCAGCCCCAGGGGCCACGAGCAGTACTTC.

The CDR3 spells CATGGVDTGELFF. CDR3 in DNA: TGTGCCACCGGGGGGGTCGACACCGGGGAGCTGTTTTTT. The rearrangement uses TRBV24-1 and TRBJ2-2; TRBD2 matches 7 bases. CDR1 and CDR2 (germline): KGHDR, SFDVKD. Unmatched junction bases numbered 3, after V lost 9 bases and J lost 3 bases. The CDR3 runs 13 residues.

The chain recombines TRBV6-5 with TRBJ2-3; D unclear. Trimming stripped 10 bases from V and 6 bases from J, with 23 bases between. Germline CDR1 and CDR2: MNHEY and SVGAGI. This CDR3 is built from 15 residues. The CDR3 DNA follows: TGTGCCAACTCCCCCTGGTCGGGTTACGGGGATACGCAGTATTTT. This codes for CANSPWSGYGDTQYF.

The chain employs TRBV13 and TRBJ2-7; D remains unclear. CDR1 is PRHDT and CDR2 is FYEKMQ in the germline V gene (reference sequence). This CDR3 spans 12 amino acids. V was cut by 0 bases and J by 6 bases, with 6 bases left in between. This CDR3 reads CASSLGVFEQYF. CDR3 coding DNA: TGTGCCAGCAGCTTAGGGGTTTTCGAGCAGTACTTC.

The chain is built from TRBV10-2 and TRBJ1-1, with TRBD1 matching over 7 bases. The V gene's germline CDR1 is WSHSY and CDR2 SAAADI. This CDR3 has 14 amino acids. V shed 2 bases and J 4 bases; nucleotides not matched to a gene: 4. For the CDR3, the DNA is TGCGCCAGCAGTGAGCAAGGGGGCATCACTGAAGCTTTCTTT. Protein: CASSEQGGITEAFF.

V gene TRBV5-1 combines with J gene TRBJ1-1, with no clear D. The germline CDR1 and CDR2 sequences are SGHRS and YFSETQ. The V end was cut by 1 base, the J end by 5 bases, with 9 bases between. The CDR3 is 13 residues long. The CDR3 DNA reads as TGCGCCAGCAGCTTGTGGCGGGAAACTGAAGCTTTCTTT. Translation gives CASSLWRETEAFF. Full variable domain (outside the CDR3, taken from reference TRBV5-1 and TRBJ1-1): KAGVTQTPRYLIKTRGQQVTLSCSPISGHRSVSWYQQTPGQGLQFLFEYFSETQRNKGNFPGRFSGRQFSNSRSEMNVSTLELGDSALYLCASSLWRETEAFFGQGTRLTVV.

V usage is TRBV6-5 and J usage is TRBJ1-2; 10 bases are shared with TRBD1. CDR3 length equals 14 residues. V gave up 6 bases and J gave up 4 bases; unmatched junction bases: 5. The germline gives CDR1 MNHEY, CDR2 SVGAGI. The CDR3 spells CASSLRTGGYGYTF. The CDR3 DNA is TGTGCCAGCAGCCTTAGGACAGGGGGCTATGGCTACACCTTC.

The rearrangement uses TRBV6-5 and TRBJ2-5; TRBD1 is a possible D gene (6 bases). The CDR3 totals 13 residues. Trimming took 10 bases from V and 4 from J, leaving 16 bases between them. Per germline, CDR1 MNHEY and CDR2 SVGAGI. The CDR3 bases are TGTGCCACCAGGGGATCAACTAGAGAGACCCAGTACTTC. The encoded protein is CATRGSTRETQYF.